The clone carrying this T cell receptor beta chain was seen just once. CDR3 length: 13 residues. V was pared by 0 bases and J by 4 bases, with 7 bases between. Germline lookup yields CDR1 LGHNA and CDR2 YSLEER. The entry originates in a study of the immune and genomic landscape of osteosarcoma. Study-level background: Localized disease at presentation in around 77%; more than 55% were male.

TCRdb's copy holds only in-frame clones and misses some; the assay was immunoSEQ multiplex PCR. There are 6,000 to 7,000 clones in the sample; around 68% occur only once, and 15% lies in the top ten. The post-treatment osteosarcoma tumors were primary, local recurrence or metastasis specimens from poor-prognosis patients. The V gene is TRBV4-3, the J gene TRBJ2-7; D is ambiguous. The specimen sequenced was osteosarcoma tumor tissue from the lung. This TCR came from a human donor with osteosarcoma. DNA of the CDR3: TGCGCCAGCAGCCAAGATCGGGTTTACGAGCAGTACTTC. This encodes CASSQDRVYEQYF.